This entry lists 31 T cell receptor beta chains sequenced from one sample in a study of sequential checkpoint blockade in melanoma. The sample's treatment: randomized to nivolumab then ipilimumab (arm A) or the reverse (arm B). TCRdb keeps only in-frame clones here, not all; method: immunoSEQ multiplex PCR. This sample has about 4,700 clones, with less than 25% found just once. The source material was tumor tissue (inferred from file names), sampled from a patient given nivolumab and ipilimumab in sequence. All receptors derive from a human donor with melanoma.

The CDR3 region is CSAREMGEKLFF. The CDR3 DNA reads as TGCAGCGCCAGGGAAATGGGGGAAAAACTGTTTTTT. V gene TRBV29-1 combines with J gene TRBJ1-4, with D maybe TRBD1 (5 bases). There are 12 residues in the CDR3. V lost 7 bases and J 8 bases, leaving 14 bases between the germline ends. The germline gives CDR1 SQVTM, CDR2 ANQGSEA. The variable domain in full, completed from reference TRBV29-1 and TRBJ1-4, reads SAVISQKPSRDICQRGTSLTIQCQVDSQVTMMFWYRQQPGQSLTLIATANQGSEATYESGFVIDKFPISRPNLTFSTLTVSNMSPEDSSIYLCSAREMGEKLFFGSGTQLSVL.

The V gene is TRBV29-1, the J gene TRBJ2-5; TRBD1 agrees at 8 bases. The CDR3 sequence is 13 residues long. Trimming at V came to 7 bases and at J to 3 bases, leaving 7 bases not matched to a gene. The germline gives CDR1 SQVTM, CDR2 ANQGSEA. The CDR3, as DNA: TGCAGCGCTGGACAGGGCCCAAAAGAGACCCAGTACTTC. Amino acid sequence: CSAGQGPKETQYF.

This clone is termed medium-sized. The chain employs TRBV9 and TRBJ1-2, with TRBD1 matching 7 bases. Trimming cost V 0 bases and J 3 bases; bases outside gene matches: 2. The germline gives CDR1 SGDLS, CDR2 YYNGEE. The CDR3 has 14 residues. This CDR3 is CASSVGQGDYGYTF. In nucleotides, the CDR3 is TGTGCCAGCAGCGTAGGCCAGGGGGACTATGGCTACACCTTC.

V gene TRBV9 combines with J gene TRBJ2-3, with 8 bases matching TRBD2. V trimming: 2 bases; J trimming: 4 bases; junction bases outside the gene matches: 6. Germline lookup yields CDR1 SGDLS and CDR2 YYNGEE. There are 15 residues in the CDR3. This CDR3 is CASSVGSGGSDTQYF. Here the CDR3 DNA reads TGTGCCAGCAGCGTTGGGAGCGGGGGATCAGATACGCAGTATTTT.

In this sample, this clone turned up many times. The rearrangement uses TRBV11-3 and TRBJ2-5; 7 bases agree with TRBD2. The CDR3 spans 15 residues. J gave up 2 bases and V 5 bases, and 8 bases lay outside the gene matches. Per germline, CDR1 SGHNT and CDR2 YENEEA. In nucleotides, the CDR3 is TGTGCCAGCAGCCCGCCACGGGAGGTTCAAGAGACCCAGTACTTC. Its translation is CASSPPREVQETQYF.

This rearrangement joins TRBV6-8 to TRBJ2-3, with TRBD1 matching 9 bases. The CDR3 sequence is 14 residues long. Germline V gives CDR1 MNHGY, CDR2 SAAAGT. Losses at the gene ends were 5 bases for V and 2 bases for J; bases not matched to a gene: 2. The DNA of the CDR3 is TGTGCCAGCAGTGGGACAGGGAACACAGATACGCAGTATTTT. It translates to CASSGTGNTDTQYF.

This rearrangement joins TRBV18 to TRBJ2-2; maybe TRBD2 (5 bases). The V gene lost 1 base and the J gene lost 6 bases, with 6 bases spanning the gap. The CDR3 consists of 13 residues. Per the germline V gene, CDR1 is KGHSH and CDR2 is LQKENI. The CDR3 reads CASSPRTAGELFF. The CDR3 region has the DNA TGTGCCAGCTCACCACGGACTGCCGGGGAGCTGTTTTTT.

In this sample, this clone is medium-sized. The rearrangement links TRBV11-3 to TRBJ1-5; possible D gene TRBD1, 5 bases. This CDR3 contains 14 residues. Germline CDR1 reads SGHNT; CDR2 reads YENEEA. With 4 bases removed from V and 3 bases from J, the gap between germline ends came to 10 bases. CDR3 amino acids: CASSSGQINQPQHF. CDR3 in DNA: TGTGCCAGCAGCTCAGGACAAATCAATCAGCCCCAGCATTTT.

V and J are TRBV19 and TRBJ2-6; a weak D match, TRBD1 (6 bases). The CDR3 loop spans 17 amino acids. Germline CDR1 is LNHDA and CDR2 is SQIVND (reference sequence). Between the trimmed V and J ends, which lost 3 bases and 2 bases, there was a span of 14 bases. CDR3 nucleotide sequence: TGTGCCAGTAGTATTTTGTCAGGGGTTGCTGGGGCCAACGTCCTGACTTTC. It codes for CASSILSGVAGANVLTF. The full variable domain, in which reference TRBV19 and TRBJ2-6 provide the parts outside the CDR3, is DGGITQSPKYLFRKEGQNVTLSCEQNLNHDAMYWYRQDPGQGLRLIYYSQIVNDFQKGDIAEGYSVSREKKESFPLTVTSAQKNPTAFYLCASSILSGVAGANVLTFGAGSRLTVL.

This clone was seen at least ten times. The J gene is TRBJ1-4, the V gene TRBV11-3; TRBD1 might be the D (5 bases). Trimming left V 1 base short and J 10 bases short, with 19 bases between. This CDR3 is 16 amino acids long. The germline V gene encodes CDR1 SGHNT and CDR2 YENEEA. The chain's CDR3 is CASSLVPRRGASKLFF. DNA for the CDR3: TGTGCCAGCAGCTTAGTCCCCCGGAGGGGTGCATCAAAACTGTTTTTT.

This clone is termed medium-sized. This chain joins TRBV11-3 and TRBJ1-5; D perhaps matches TRBD1 (6 bases). The V end was cut by 4 bases, the J end by 4 bases, with 14 bases between. The CDR3 is made up of 15 amino acids. Germline lookup yields CDR1 SGHNT and CDR2 YENEEA. CDR3 region: CASSSRVDRNQPQHF. CDR3 bases: TGTGCCAGCAGCTCGCGCGTAGACAGGAATCAGCCCCAGCATTTT. Looking up the rest from reference TRBV11-3 and TRBJ1-5 gives the full variable domain: EAGVVQSPRYKIIEKKQPVAFWCNPISGHNTLYWYLQNLGQGPELLIRYENEEAVDDSQLPKDRFSAERLKGVDSTLKIQPAELGDSAVYLCASSSRVDRNQPQHFGDGTRLSIL.

This clone qualifies as medium-sized. This chain connects TRBV11-3 to TRBJ1-1; 9 bases line up with TRBD1. V trimming: 6 bases; J trimming: 11 bases; junction bases outside the gene matches: 13. Germline V CDR1 and CDR2: SGHNT, YENEEA. The CDR3 has 14 residues. The CDR3 DNA follows: TGTGCCAGCAGACCAACCTCCGGGACAGGGAGGGCTTTCTTT. Translation gives CASRPTSGTGRAFF.

V is TRBV6-8 and J is TRBJ1-6; 7 bases agree with TRBD1. V trimming: 7 bases; J trimming: 7 bases; junction bases outside the gene matches: 10. From germline, CDR1 is MNHGY and CDR2 SAAAGT. The CDR3 covers 15 residues. For the CDR3, the DNA is TGTGCCAGCACCGTGTGGGGACAGAAAAATTCACCCCTCCACTTT. This encodes CASTVWGQKNSPLHF.

Relative to its sample, this clone is medium-sized (0.01 to 0.1%). The V gene is TRBV11-3, the J gene TRBJ1-1; 9 bases align to TRBD1. The CDR3 spans 15 residues. From germline, CDR1 is SGHNT and CDR2 YENEEA. Trimming took 5 bases from V and 7 from J; bases not matched to a gene: 11. DNA for the CDR3: TGTGCCAGCAGCGCGGGACAGCCGGGACAGGGTGAAGCTTTCTTT. It translates to CASSAGQPGQGEAFF.

This sequence joins TRBV12-5 and TRBJ2-7; D not certain. Trimming shortened V by 3 bases and J by 2 bases, and 5 bases separated the two germline ends. The length of the CDR3 is 12 residues. Germline V CDR1 and CDR2: LGHNT, FRNRAP. CDR3 residues: CASGLSAYEQYF. In DNA, the CDR3 is TGTGCTAGTGGTTTATCAGCCTACGAGCAGTACTTC.

This clone has ten or more counts. This chain links TRBV11-3 with TRBJ2-3, with 11 positions matching TRBD2. The germline V gene encodes CDR1 SGHNT and CDR2 YENEEA. The CDR3 has 15 residues. V lost 5 bases, J lost 7 bases, and 8 bases stayed unmatched. DNA of the CDR3: TGTGCCAGCAGCCGTCTAGCGGGGGGACAGTATACGCAGTATTTT. Translated: CASSRLAGGQYTQYF. Full variable domain (missing parts from reference TRBV11-3 and TRBJ2-3): EAGVVQSPRYKIIEKKQPVAFWCNPISGHNTLYWYLQNLGQGPELLIRYENEEAVDDSQLPKDRFSAERLKGVDSTLKIQPAELGDSAVYLCASSRLAGGQYTQYFGPGTRLTVL.

At least ten counts were recorded for this clone. V usage is TRBV11-3 and J usage is TRBJ2-1, with D perhaps assigned TRBD1 or TRBD2 (6 bases each). The CDR3 contains 16 residues. Germline loops: CDR1 SGHNT, CDR2 YENEEA. V was shortened by 5 bases and J by 6 bases, with 20 bases between the two germline ends. CDR3 nucleotide sequence: TGTGCCAGCAGCCCGATTCGGGGGCCCAAGGGCAATGAGCAGTTCTTC. The encoded protein is CASSPIRGPKGNEQFF.

The sample holds many counts of this clone. V is TRBV11-3 and J is TRBJ2-1; 10 bases fit TRBD2. Germline loops: CDR1 SGHNT, CDR2 YENEEA. With 3 bases clipped from V and 7 bases from J, the junction kept 3 bases outside the gene matches. The CDR3 runs to 14 residues. CDR3 DNA sequence: TGTGCCAGCAGCTTTAGCGGGGGGCAAAATGAGCAGTTCTTC. This gives the protein CASSFSGGQNEQFF.

The rearrangement joins TRBV28 to TRBJ1-3; D may be TRBD1 (6 bases). Trimming stripped 7 bases from V and 0 bases from J, with 10 bases between. CDR1 is MDHEN, CDR2 SYDVKM, per germline. The CDR3 loop spans 14 amino acids. CDR3: CASTWTDSGNTIYF. DNA of the CDR3: TGTGCCAGCACCTGGACAGACTCTGGAAACACCATATATTTT.

The V call is TRBV6-8, the J call TRBJ1-2; the D is unclear. Germline V CDR1 and CDR2: MNHGY, SAAAGT. The CDR3 loop spans 14 amino acids. The ends were cut back, 4 bases at V and 4 bases at J, with 13 bases in the middle. The CDR3 DNA follows: TGTGCCAGCAGTTCGACGCGGGTGCCCTATGGCTACACCTTC. Protein: CASSSTRVPYGYTF.

The chain recombines TRBV19 with TRBJ1-6; the D gene is possibly TRBD1 (5 bases). CDR3 length equals 14 residues. The V end was cut by 7 bases, the J end by 9 bases, with 16 bases between. From germline, CDR1 is LNHDA and CDR2 SQIVND (reference sequence). The CDR3 loop is CASIGRGVGSPLHF. The CDR3 DNA sequence: TGTGCCAGTATAGGCCGGGGGGTCGGTTCACCCCTCCACTTT.

By sample share, this clone is medium-sized. The chain employs TRBV11-3 and TRBJ1-1, with D possibly matching TRBD1 (5 bases). The CDR3 runs 15 residues. Germline V CDR1 and CDR2: SGHNT, YENEEA. V was cut by 3 bases and J by 4 bases, with 15 bases left in between. The CDR3 DNA reads TGTGCCAGCAGCTTGGTCAGAGGGGCCAGCACTGAAGCTTTCTTT. Translating it yields CASSLVRGASTEAFF. Complete variable domain (other parts from reference TRBV11-3 and TRBJ1-1): EAGVVQSPRYKIIEKKQPVAFWCNPISGHNTLYWYLQNLGQGPELLIRYENEEAVDDSQLPKDRFSAERLKGVDSTLKIQPAELGDSAVYLCASSLVRGASTEAFFGQGTRLTVV.

V and J are TRBV9 and TRBJ1-4; D remains ambiguous. The V end lost 3 bases, the J end lost 7 bases, and 7 bases lay between the germline ends. The CDR3 is made up of 12 amino acids. Germline-derived CDR1 and CDR2 are SGDLS and YYNGEE. Written as DNA, the CDR3 is TGTGCCAGCAGCGGCGACGGTGAAAAACTGTTTTTT. As protein: CASSGDGEKLFF.

This chain joins TRBV4-1 and TRBJ2-1; 8 bases are shared with TRBD2. This CDR3 is 16 amino acids long. CDR1 is MGHRA and CDR2 is YSYEKL in the germline V gene. The J segment lost 6 bases and the V segment lost 1 base, leaving 8 bases of the junction unmatched. The CDR3 nucleotides read TGCGCCAGCAGCCAAGGTCAAAGCGGGGGTGCCAATGAGCAGTTCTTC. Protein product: CASSQGQSGGANEQFF.

By share, this clone ranks as medium-sized. V is TRBV11-3 and J is TRBJ1-3; D call uncertain. The CDR3 covers 18 residues. Germline loops: CDR1 SGHNT, CDR2 YENEEA. Trimming removed 2 bases from V and 0 bases from J, with 17 bases in between. The CDR3 loop reads CASSLKGRGLISGNTIYF. The CDR3 DNA sequence: TGTGCCAGCAGCTTAAAGGGAAGAGGGCTTATCTCTGGAAACACCATATATTTT.

This clone has at least ten counts. The V gene is TRBV11-3, the J gene TRBJ2-2, with D hard to call. Between the trimmed V and J ends, which lost 5 bases and 4 bases, there was a span of 11 bases. The CDR3 covers 14 residues. Germline values: CDR1 SGHNT, CDR2 YENEEA. The CDR3: CASSTMVGTGELFF. CDR3 nucleotide sequence: TGTGCCAGCAGCACCATGGTGGGCACCGGGGAGCTGTTTTTT.

This clone qualifies as large (0.1 to 1%). This chain uses TRBV11-3 with TRBJ1-1, with 8 bases matching TRBD1. The length of the CDR3 is 15 residues. CDR1 and CDR2 (germline): SGHNT, YENEEA. Losses at the gene ends were 5 bases for V and 0 bases for J; bases not matched to a gene: 5. CDR3 DNA sequence: TGTGCCAGCAGCGGGACGGACAGGGTGAACACTGAAGCTTTCTTT. Translating gives CASSGTDRVNTEAFF.

By its share, this clone is medium-sized. The chain has TRBV11-3 and TRBJ1-1; 8 bases fit TRBD1. Germline CDR1 reads SGHNT; CDR2 reads YENEEA. The CDR3 is 16 amino acids. Trimming took 2 bases from V and 1 from J; bases not matched to a gene: 6. The CDR3 here is CASSLLIGQGNTEAFF. CDR3 DNA sequence: TGTGCCAGCAGCTTACTTATCGGACAGGGGAACACTGAAGCTTTCTTT.

This chain joins TRBV29-1 and TRBJ2-1; 11 bases are shared with TRBD2. The CDR3 loop spans 13 amino acids. The ends lost 7 bases at V and 9 bases at J; junction bases unmatched: 8. In germline, CDR1 is SQVTM, CDR2 ANQGSEA. This chain's CDR3 is CSASSGGAFEQFF. Written as DNA, the CDR3 is TGCAGCGCCAGTAGCGGGGGGGCCTTTGAGCAGTTCTTC.

The rearrangement uses TRBV11-3 and TRBJ2-7; 9 bases match TRBD1. CDR1 and CDR2 (germline): SGHNT, YENEEA. V was pared by 6 bases and J by 2 bases, with 5 bases of the junction left unmatched. There are 14 residues in the CDR3. The CDR3 DNA follows: TGTGCCAGCAGTCTGGGACAGGGACCCTACGAGCAGTACTTC. The encoded protein is CASSLGQGPYEQYF.

This clone was counted ten times or more. The chain carries TRBV11-3 and TRBJ1-2, with 7 bases aligning to TRBD1. Trimming at V came to 5 bases and at J to 6 bases, leaving 12 bases not matched to a gene. CDR1 is SGHNT and CDR2 is YENEEA in the germline V gene. The CDR3 spans 15 residues. CDR3 in amino acids: CASSAMGTEGDGYTF. The CDR3 region has the DNA TGTGCCAGCAGCGCCATGGGGACAGAGGGCGATGGCTACACCTTC.